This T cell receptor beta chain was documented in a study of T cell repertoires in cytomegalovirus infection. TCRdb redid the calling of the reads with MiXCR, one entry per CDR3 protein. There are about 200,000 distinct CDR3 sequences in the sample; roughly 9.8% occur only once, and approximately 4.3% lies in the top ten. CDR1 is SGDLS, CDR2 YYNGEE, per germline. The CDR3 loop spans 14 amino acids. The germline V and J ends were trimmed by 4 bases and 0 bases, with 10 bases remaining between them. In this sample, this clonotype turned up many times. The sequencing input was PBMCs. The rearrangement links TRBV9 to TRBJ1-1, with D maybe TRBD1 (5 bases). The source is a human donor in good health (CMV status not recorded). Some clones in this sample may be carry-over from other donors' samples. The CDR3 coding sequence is TGTGCCAGCAGCAAACAGGTCATGAACACTGAAGCTTTCTTT. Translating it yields CASSKQVMNTEAFF.